This record looks at one TCR beta chain sequence and its context. It has no known antigen specificity. The sample originates from a study of monozygotic twins with inflammatory bowel disease (dated by TCRdb to the late 2010s). With regard to the full study: In total, around 30 monozygotic twin pairs made up the full study: 19 Danish pairs, all IBD-discordant, plus nine German pairs, of which four were IBD-concordant and five were IBD-discordant. Within discordant pairs, disease-associated traits were sought mainly by comparing IBD patients with their genetically identical healthy co-twins. Each individual had, on average, about 151 000 unique TCRalpha sequences and 181 000 unique TCRbeta sequences available for analysis.

From each donor, a 2.5 ml peripheral blood sample was drawn into PAXgene tubes and stored at -80 degrees C. Without any T cell sorting, total RNA was extracted from whole blood using the PAXgene blood miRNA kit on an automated QIAcube. Peripheral blood from monozygotic twin pairs, either concordant or discordant for inflammatory bowel disease, underwent deep TCRalpha and TCRbeta repertoire profiling that used unique molecular barcoding. Smoking habits were recorded for all twin pairs, with individuals classified as current, former or never smokers. The study at large found these results: A decrease in TCRbeta repertoire diversity, as measured by inverse Simpson index, was observed in IBD patients compared with their healthy co-twins. Because patients were on differing immunosuppressive treatments, the repertoires may have picked up extra background noise and inter-individual variability. Repertoire similarity did not differ between concordant and discordant twins, possibly due to limited statistical power. Compared with healthy twins, IBD patients had fewer clonotypes in common with other individuals, a difference most pronounced in patients showing signs of disease activity. The results gave no support for a single strong signal or clonotype linked to IBD. Different T cell subtypes could not be distinguished in the analysis.

From the cysteine up to the phenylalanine, the CDR3 has a length of 18 residues. DNA was not recorded. The library was prepared using 5' RACE. For each TCR library, 3,500 to 4,000 ng of total RNA was used. cDNA was synthesized with SMARTScribe reverse transcriptase in eight separate reactions per sample. Unique molecular identifiers containing a 6-nucleotide sample barcode were introduced through template switching during cDNA synthesis. Amplification of TCRalpha and TCRbeta cDNA involved two nested PCRs of about 15 and 9 cycles, and each PCR was followed by bead purification. Before amplification, the cDNA was both treated with uracil DNA-glycosylase and purified with the QIAquick PCR purification kit. The second PCR added Illumina TruSeq-compatible adapters along with sample-specific barcodes. Library quality and concentration were checked on TapeStation and Qubit, and libraries were pooled at around 5 ng each. Sequencing of the pooled libraries was done on an Illumina HiSeq2500 single-index Rapid Run using custom sequencing primers and 2 x 100 bp reads. Per the original workflow: UMI-based consensus assembly with MiGEC version 1.2.6 was used to correct PCR and sequencing errors. V(D)J alignment, clonotype assembly and CDR3 extraction were performed with MiXCR version 2.1.1. To normalise gene usage, clonotype sharing and MAIT/NKT TCR abundance, the analysis used the top 1000, 10 000 and 20 000 clonotypes per sample. After downsampling to 27 000 UMIs, diversity was calculated as the inverse Simpson index using the vegan R package. Statistical testing used paired Mann-Whitney U tests on the discordant twin pairs and applied Benjamini-Hochberg correction for multiple testing. Reprocessed by TCRdb, the reads give a single entry per CDR3 protein sequence, without DNA. These V and J calls derive from TCRdb rather than the authors' analysis. The sample table gives roughly 300,000 distinct CDR3 sequences. The top ten clones comprise 5.5% to 6.5% of the sample.

The source material was blood. This TCR was recovered from a human donor with ulcerative colitis or Crohn's disease, or a healthy co-twin of an affected twin (not recorded which). This sequence uses TRBV12-3 or TRBV12-4 and TRBJ2-7; TCRdb returns TRBD2, unconfirmable since there is no DNA. CDR3 sequence: CASSLRYASGRPDYEQYF.